The 29 T cell receptor beta chains presented below share a single source sample, sequenced in a study of tumor-infiltrating lymphocytes in primary liver carcinoma. Total RNA amounting to 450 to 550 ng was the source from which TCR beta cDNA was made with a constant-region primer. TCR beta libraries came from three nested multiplex PCR rounds using slightly modified ARM-PCR. In the first two PCR rounds, TRBV1-TRBV30 forward primers were paired with a C-beta reverse primer, and each round lasted approximately 10 cycles. Each CDR3 protein gets one entry after TCRdb re-called the multiplex PCR reads with MiXCR. The table has fewer than 400,000 distinct CDR3 sequences, about 50% seen once. Germline DNA was also extracted, and blood RNA derived from unsorted whole blood. The sample was peripheral blood. The receptors were sampled from a woman in her thirties with primary liver carcinoma and hepatitis B virus infection.

This clonotype has only a few counts. Since a much larger clone is just one base distant, this may be a read error. The CDR3 DNA reads as TGTGCCAGCAGCTTAGATGCTAACGGCTACGAGCAGTACTTC. It translates to CASSLDANGYEQYF. J is TRBJ2-7 and V is TRBV11-2; D unresolved. Trimming removed 0 bases at V and 3 bases at J, with 9 bases between. The CDR3 is 14 amino acids. Germline CDR1 is SGHAT and CDR2 is FQNNGV.

On this clonotype: This may arise from a read error, as a much more abundant clone is one base away. The chain carries TRBV4-1 and TRBJ2-1; D gene ambiguous. The CDR3 spans 16 residues. Trimming shortened V by 4 bases and J by 2 bases, and 15 bases separated the two germline ends. The V gene's germline CDR1 is MGHRA and CDR2 YSYEKL. Written as DNA, the CDR3 is TGCGCCAGCAGCCTTTGTAGTGGCGGACCCTACAATGAGCAGTTCTTC. Translated: CASSLCSGGPYNEQFF.

This clonotype was observed a single time. The chain carries TRBV6-5 and TRBJ2-2, with D maybe TRBD2 (6 bases). The V end was cut by 2 bases, the J end by 8 bases, with 24 bases between. This CDR3 region has 18 residues. CDR1 and CDR2 from the germline V gene are MNHEY and SVGAGI. The CDR3 sequence is CASSYSRSGPRPLGELFF. CDR3 DNA: TGTGCCAGCAGTTACAGTCGGAGCGGGCCTAGACCTCTGGGGGAGCTGTTTTTT.

A remark on this clonotype: One junction end disagrees with the germline gene, perhaps due to a read error. The gene calls are TRBV11-2 and TRBJ2-7, with D possibly TRBD2 on 6 matching bases. The V gene's germline CDR1 is SGHAT and CDR2 FQNNGV. The CDR3 has 17 residues. CDR3 loop: CARSYGGRRLLSYEQYF. The CDR3 nucleotides read TGTGCCAGGAGCTACGGGGGTAGAAGGTTGCTCTCCTACGAGCAGTACTTC.

Worth noting for this clonotype: This may come from a read error, since a much larger clone is one base off. Since the CDR3 does not end with the conserved phenylalanine or tryptophan, this likely comes from a read error. This sequence joins TRBV29-1 and TRBJ2-4; D may be TRBD2 (6 bases). Germline CDR1 is SQVTM and CDR2 is ANQGSEA. This CDR3 contains 13 residues. V shed 2 bases and J shed 10 bases, with 15 bases lying between them. This CDR3 is CSVEPSQGGIQYI. The CDR3 DNA reads as TGCAGCGTTGAACCCTCCCAGGGAGGAATTCAGTACATC.

The chain couples TRBV6-6 to TRBJ2-5; tentative D call: TRBD2 (6 bases). Trimming pared 2 bases from V and 1 base from J, leaving 11 bases between. CDR1 and CDR2 from the germline V gene are MNHNY and SVGAGI (reference sequence). The CDR3 contains 15 residues. The CDR3 reads CASSYGGVTQETQYF. The CDR3 DNA follows: TGTGCCAGCAGTTACGGCGGGGTTACCCAAGAGACCCAGTACTTC.

The V call is TRBV7-2, the J call TRBJ2-2; 9 bases match TRBD2. The V gene end was trimmed by 3 bases and the J gene end by 6 bases; junction bases not matched to a gene: 5. Germline V gene data show CDR1 as SGHTA and CDR2 as FQGNSA. The CDR3 covers 15 residues. The CDR3 DNA reads TGTGCCAGCAGCTTCTATAGCGGGAGTCCCGGGGAGCTGTTTTTT. Protein: CASSFYSGSPGELFF.

Note on this clonotype: This clone may be a read error of a much larger clone one base away. The chain is built from TRBV29-1 and TRBJ2-7; 7 nucleotides line up with TRBD2. Germline-derived CDR1 and CDR2 are SQVTM and ANQGSEA. The CDR3 is made up of 14 amino acids. The CDR3 reads CSVAPPGLSGALPF. CDR3 nucleotides: TGCAGCGTTGCTCCCCCGGGACTAAGCGGGGCCCTTCCCTTC.

To note about this clonotype: One end of the junction is discordant with germline, which a read error may explain. The V gene is TRBV6-5, the J gene TRBJ2-7; the D gene could be TRBD1 or TRBD2 (5 bases each). From germline, CDR1 is MNHEY and CDR2 SVGAGI. The CDR3 sequence is 13 residues long. This chain's CDR3 is CVSRLGPTYEQYF. The CDR3 DNA follows: TGTGTCAGCAGGCTGGGACCCACCTACGAGCAGTACTTC.

The chain links TRBV11-2 to TRBJ2-7; tentatively, D is TRBD1 or TRBD2 (6 bases each). Germline loops: CDR1 SGHAT, CDR2 FQNNGV. The CDR3 runs 12 residues. Trimming cost V 4 bases and J 12 bases, with 16 bases left between them. The CDR3 loop reads CASSSLGGQSYF. DNA of the CDR3: TGTGCCAGCAGCTCCCTCGGGGGCCAATCGTACTTC.

On this clonotype itself: Possible read error: a much larger clone is one base away. V gene TRBV29-1 combines with J gene TRBJ1-3, with a possible D match to TRBD1 (6 bases). The CDR3 length is 13 residues. CDR1 is SQVTM and CDR2 is ANQGSEA in the germline V gene. The CDR3 protein is CSVVLGAGNTIFF. The CDR3 DNA is TGCAGCGTGGTACTGGGGGCTGGAAACACCATATTTTTT. The full variable domain, its missing parts supplied by reference TRBV29-1 and TRBJ1-3, is SAVISQKPSRDICQRGTSLTIQCQVDSQVTMMFWYRQQPGQSLTLIATANQGSEATYESGFVIDKFPISRPNLTFSTLTVSNMSPEDSSIYLCSVVLGAGNTIFFGEGSWLTVV.

Note on this clonotype: An end of the junction does not agree with germline; a read error may underlie this. The chain couples TRBV5-4 to TRBJ1-1, with unresolved D. This CDR3 has 13 residues. Germline lookup yields CDR1 SGHNT and CDR2 YYREEE (reference sequence). CDR3 sequence reads: CASSLREKPEVFF. The DNA for the CDR3 is TGTGCCAGCAGCTTACGGGAGAAGCCTGAAGTTTTCTTT.

V usage is TRBV7-9 and J usage is TRBJ1-6; D might be TRBD1 (6 bases). The V gene lost 5 bases and the J gene lost 10 bases, with 18 bases spanning the gap. This CDR3 has 15 amino acids. Germline V CDR1 and CDR2: SEHNR, FQNEAQ (reference sequence). Written as DNA, the CDR3 is TGTGCCAGCAGCGAACAGGGTTTACCTTACTCACCCCTCCACTTT. This translates into CASSEQGLPYSPLHF.

This clonotype was seen ten or more times. This chain connects TRBV6-5 to TRBJ2-2, with D maybe TRBD2 (5 bases). Between the trimmed V and J ends, which lost 10 bases and 3 bases, there was a span of 18 bases. There are 15 residues in the CDR3. CDR1 and CDR2 from the germline V gene are MNHEY and SVGAGI. CDR3 sequence (DNA): TGTGCCACCCGAGACGCGCGGGCATACACCGGGGAGCTGTTTTTT. Its protein is CATRDARAYTGELFF.

Sample share makes this clonotype hyperexpanded. V is TRBV6-5 and J is TRBJ2-7; D perhaps matches TRBD1 (6 bases). The germline V gene encodes CDR1 MNHEY and CDR2 SVGAGI. This CDR3 spans 15 amino acids. Trimming cost V 2 bases and J 0 bases, with 11 bases left between them. In DNA, the CDR3 is TGTGCCAGCAGTTACAAGGACAGCAGCTCCTACGAGCAGTACTTC. The encoded protein is CASSYKDSSSYEQYF.

Points on this clonotype: Since a much larger clone is just one base distant, this may be a read error. The V and J genes are TRBV29-1 and TRBJ2-1, with D unresolved. The CDR3 runs 13 residues. V shed 5 bases and J shed 8 bases, with 16 bases lying between them. The germline CDR1 and CDR2 sequences are SQVTM and ANQGSEA. CDR3: CSVSRTPEDEQFF. The CDR3 DNA reads as TGCAGCGTTAGCAGGACCCCCGAGGATGAGCAGTTCTTC.

A remark on this clonotype: The germline gene is not matched at one end of the junction; a read error may be the cause. The chain couples TRBV11-2 to TRBJ2-1; the D gene is possibly TRBD1 (6 bases). Germline CDR1 is SGHAT and CDR2 is FQNNGV. This CDR3 spans 12 amino acids. CDR3 nucleotides: TGTGCCGGCAGCCCAAAAGGGACACAGCAGTTCTTC. Translating gives CAGSPKGTQQFF.

This chain links TRBV4-1 with TRBJ2-3; tentatively, D is TRBD1 (5 bases). Germline-derived CDR1 and CDR2 are MGHRA and YSYEKL. Deletions cut 3 bases from V and 4 bases from J, with 14 bases between. The CDR3 extends over 15 amino acids. The CDR3 here is CASSQHGQSADTQYF. CDR3 nucleotide sequence: TGCGCCAGCAGCCAGCACGGACAATCTGCAGATACGCAGTATTTT.

This clonotype was recorded at least ten times. This chain links TRBV4-3 with TRBJ1-6, with TRBD1 as a possible D gene (6 bases). The V gene's germline CDR1 is LGHNA and CDR2 YSLEER. This CDR3 has 16 amino acids. Between the trimmed V and J ends, which lost 0 bases and 10 bases, there was a span of 16 bases. The CDR3 nucleotides are TGCGCCAGCAGCCAAGACAGGGGAGGAAACGGATCACCCCTCCACTTT. Encoded protein: CASSQDRGGNGSPLHF.

The chain has TRBV30 and TRBJ2-6, with D hard to call. The CDR3 consists of 16 residues. Germline assignment: CDR1 GTSNPN and CDR2 SVGIG (reference sequence). Trimming removed 5 bases from V and 3 bases from J, with 17 bases in between. CDR3 loop: CAWGALVTRGANVLTF. DNA for the CDR3: TGTGCCTGGGGAGCCCTAGTAACACGTGGGGCCAACGTCCTGACTTTC.

Regarding this clonotype: A read error is possible here, since a much larger clone lies one base away. The V and J genes are TRBV10-3 and TRBJ2-7; 7 bases map to TRBD2. This CDR3 spans 13 amino acids. Germline assignment: CDR1 ENHRY and CDR2 SYGVKD. CDR3 sequence reads: CAVGGDRDYERYF. The DNA for the CDR3 is TGTGCCGTGGGAGGGGACCGAGACTACGAGCGGTACTTC.

As concerns this clonotype: Being one base from a much bigger clone, this may be a read error. The rearrangement links TRBV29-1 to TRBJ2-1, with D perhaps matching TRBD2 (6 bases). Looked up from germline, CDR1 is SQVTM and CDR2 is ANQGSEA. Deletions cut 8 bases from V and 0 bases from J, with 17 bases between. The CDR3 loop spans 15 amino acids. CDR3 nucleotides: TGCAGCCCCCAGGCTGGGACTGACTCCTACAATGAGCAGTTCTTC. Protein product: CSPQAGTDSYNEQFF.

For this clonotype: Compared with germline, one end of the junction differs, possibly owing to a read error. The CDR3 region has the DNA TGCTGCGCCCGATGGCGGGAAGGCTACACTTTC. Amino acids: CCARWREGYTF. The rearrangement uses TRBV29-1 and TRBJ1-2; unclear D gene. From germline, CDR1 is SQVTM and CDR2 ANQGSEA. The length of the CDR3 is 11 residues.

The table lists this clonotype with many counts. The CDR3 here is CASIRGGGTNTEAFF. The CDR3 DNA sequence: TGTGCCAGCATAAGGGGGGGAGGGACGAACACTGAAGCTTTCTTT. This chain uses TRBV12-3 or TRBV12-4 with TRBJ1-1, with D tentatively TRBD1 (6 bases). V was trimmed by 7 bases and J by 1 base, leaving 16 bases between them. The CDR3 has 15 residues.

This clonotype showed up just once. This sequence joins TRBV4-3 and TRBJ2-7; D not resolved. The V gene's germline CDR1 is LGHNA and CDR2 YSLEER. Trimming stripped 9 bases from V and 7 bases from J, with 28 bases between. This CDR3 comprises 16 residues. This CDR3 reads CARSETALTGPWEQYF. Written as DNA, the CDR3 is TGCGCCAGAAGCGAAACCGCTCTTACCGGGCCTTGGGAGCAGTACTTC.

This clonotype was counted once. The chain is built from TRBV1 and TRBJ1-5; the D call TRBD1 from the table was never checked on the DNA. TRBV1 corresponds to a pseudogene. The CDR3 has 17 amino acids. CDR3 loop: CTSRRGRICEGNQPQHF. CDR3 nucleotides: TGCACCAGCAGACGCGGTAGAATATGTGAGGGGAATCAGCCCCAGCATTTT.

Concerning this clonotype itself: The CDR3 does not end in the conserved phenylalanine or tryptophan, so this is likely a read error. The chain has TRBV7-8 and TRBJ1-6; D is ambiguous. Germline loops: CDR1 SGHVS, CDR2 FQNEAQ. CDR3 length: 15 amino acids. The V gene lost 3 bases and the J gene lost 5 bases, with 11 bases spanning the gap. CDR3 loop: CASSFSTTDNSPLHL. In DNA, the CDR3 is TGTGCCAGCAGCTTTTCGACCACTGATAATTCACCCCTCCACCTT.

This sequence joins TRBV21-1 and TRBJ1-1; TRBD1 is the table's D call and was not checked against the DNA. TRBV21-1 is a known pseudogene. This CDR3 has 14 amino acids. CDR3 DNA: TGTGTCAGCAGCGGTGACAGGTTGAACACTGAAGCTTTCTTT. It translates to CVSSGDRLNTEAFF.

The chain uses TRBV13 and TRBJ2-7, with 9 bases aligning to TRBD1. J gave up 3 bases and V 5 bases, and 14 bases lay outside the gene matches. The CDR3 has 17 amino acids. Germline lookup yields CDR1 PRHDT and CDR2 FYEKMQ (reference sequence). The CDR3 DNA reads as TGTGCCAGCAGCCTTCGCCTGACTAAGGACAGGGGCTACGAGCAGTACTTC. This sequence encodes CASSLRLTKDRGYEQYF.